The entry below describes one T cell receptor beta chain. Its target is unknown. The data are from a study of response to subunit inactivated influenza vaccine. Study observations and caveats: That few new T cells are recruited by each seasonal influenza vaccination was the authors' suggestion.

TCRdb re-called the RT-PCR reads through MiXCR, storing one row per CDR3 protein. Of some 500,000 distinct CDR3 sequences listed, roughly 25% were seen once; the top ten hold approximately 2%. The length of the CDR3 is 16 residues. V gave up 6 bases and J gave up 0 bases; unmatched junction bases: 7. Germline CDR1 is DFQATT and CDR2 is SNEGSKA (reference sequence). The chain links TRBV20-1 to TRBJ2-3, with 12 bases aligning to TRBD2. This receptor was obtained from a man aged 50 to 59 who received an inactivated influenza vaccine. Sequencing was performed on CD4+ T cells sorted from PBMCs, taken 4 to 6 days after vaccination. The chain's CDR3 is CSAPSLAGGSTDTQYF. The CDR3 bases are TGCAGTGCCCCCTCTCTAGCGGGGGGGAGCACAGATACGCAGTATTTT.